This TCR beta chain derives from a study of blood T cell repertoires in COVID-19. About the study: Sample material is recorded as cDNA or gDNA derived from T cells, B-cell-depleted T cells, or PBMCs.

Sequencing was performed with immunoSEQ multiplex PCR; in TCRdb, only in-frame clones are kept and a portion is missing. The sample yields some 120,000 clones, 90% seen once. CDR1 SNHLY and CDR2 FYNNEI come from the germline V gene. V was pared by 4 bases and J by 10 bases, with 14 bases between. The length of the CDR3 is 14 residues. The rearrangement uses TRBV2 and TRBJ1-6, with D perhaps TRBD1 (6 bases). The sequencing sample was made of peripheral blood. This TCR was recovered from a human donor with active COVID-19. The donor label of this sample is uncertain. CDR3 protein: CASSVRGGGSPLHF. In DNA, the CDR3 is TGTGCCAGCAGTGTACGAGGGGGTGGGTCACCCCTCCACTTT.